These 6 T cell receptor beta chains were all obtained from the same sample, sequenced in a study of cytomegalovirus exposure and HLA in healthy donors. PCR involved 60 Vbeta and 13 Jbeta primers. Assay used: immunoSEQ multiplex PCR; TCRdb lists only in-frame clones, some missing. The data show just over 80,000 clones, with under 80% seen just once and 5.5% to 7% held by the top ten. The specimen sequenced was PBMCs. Receptor source: a man in his late teens or twenties in good health and CMV-seropositive.

This clone was found once. This rearrangement joins TRBV4-1 to TRBJ2-1, with D possibly matching TRBD1 (5 bases). Between the trimmed V and J ends, which lost 4 bases and 7 bases, there was a span of 11 bases. There are 13 residues in the CDR3. Germline V gene data show CDR1 as MGHRA and CDR2 as YSYEKL. This CDR3 reads CASSPDSLNEQFF. CDR3 nucleotides: TGCGCCAGCAGCCCCGACAGCCTGAATGAGCAGTTCTTC.

The V call is TRBV9, the J call TRBJ2-3; D is possibly TRBD2 (6 bases). V was clipped by 0 bases and J by 2 bases, with 10 bases between them. The CDR3 contains 15 residues. The germline gives CDR1 SGDLS, CDR2 YYNGEE. The chain's CDR3 is CASSVADYPTDTQYF. DNA for the CDR3: TGTGCCAGCAGCGTAGCGGACTACCCCACAGATACGCAGTATTTT.

This clone showed up just once. The chain has TRBV27 and TRBJ2-7, with 9 bases fitting TRBD2. V shed 3 bases and J 2 bases; nucleotides not matched to a gene: 2. The CDR3 is made up of 14 amino acids. The V gene's germline CDR1 is MNHEY and CDR2 SMNVEV (reference sequence). CDR3 region: CASSLTSGPYEQYF. The CDR3 region has the DNA TGTGCCAGCAGTTTGACTAGCGGACCCTACGAGCAGTACTTC.

The V gene is TRBV9, the J gene TRBJ2-3, with D uncertain. The CDR3 spans 14 residues. Looked up from germline, CDR1 is SGDLS and CDR2 is YYNGEE. The ends were cut back, 4 bases at V and 0 bases at J, with 9 bases in the middle. In nucleotides, the CDR3 is TGTGCCAGCAGCCCTCATAGTAGCACAGATACGCAGTATTTT. This encodes CASSPHSSTDTQYF.

The genes are TRBV7-9 and TRBJ2-3; the match to TRBD2 covers 15 bases. The CDR3 is made up of 17 amino acids. In germline, CDR1 is SEHNR, CDR2 FQNEAQ (reference sequence). With V trimmed by 7 bases and J by 2 bases, 7 bases remained unmatched. In DNA form, the CDR3 reads TGTGCCAGCAAATTGTGGACTAGCGGGAGGGACACAGATACGCAGTATTTT. It encodes CASKLWTSGRDTDTQYF.

This clone was observed a handful of times. This sequence joins TRBV6-1 and TRBJ2-1; D is unclear. V lost 1 base and J lost 0, with 7 bases in between. The length of the CDR3 is 15 residues. Germline V gene lookup returns CDR1 MNHNS and CDR2 SASEGT. The CDR3 spells CASSEGLSSYNEQFF. Written as DNA, the CDR3 is TGTGCCAGCAGTGAAGGTTTGAGCTCCTACAATGAGCAGTTCTTC.